These 18 T cell receptor beta chains share one sample of origin, sequenced in a study of kidney transplant recipient with SARS-CoV-2 infection. TCRdb reanalysed the reads using MiXCR and keeps one entry per CDR3 protein. The sample records approximately 250,000 distinct CDR3 sequences, around 26% being singletons. The sample in question was a blood sample, obtained at baseline and around day 110 from a kidney transplant recipient. These receptors were collected from a male patient aged 30 to 39 who had COVID-19 and was a kidney transplant recipient. Some T cells may be the graft donor's.

This clonotype was seen ten or more times. The chain joins TRBV28 to TRBJ2-4; D is unclear. This CDR3 has 18 amino acids. The ends were cut back, 2 bases at V and 8 bases at J, with 25 bases in the middle. Looked up from germline, CDR1 is MDHEN and CDR2 is SYDVKM. This chain's CDR3 is CASSLRKSRDSSRHIQYF. CDR3 nucleotides: TGTGCCAGCAGTTTACGGAAAAGCAGAGACTCTTCGAGGCACATTCAGTACTTC. The whole variable domain, filled in from reference TRBV28 and TRBJ2-4, reads DVKVTQSSRYLVKRTGEKVFLECVQDMDHENMFWYRQDPGLGLRLIYFSYDVKMKEKGDIPEGYSVSREKKERFSLILESASTNQTSMYLCASSLRKSRDSSRHIQYFGAGTRLSVL.

This clonotype was detected ten times or more. The V gene is TRBV7-8, the J gene TRBJ1-6; 7 bases are shared with TRBD1. The CDR3 contains 15 residues. The V segment lost 1 base and the J segment 6 bases; nucleotides outside the gene matches: 3. In germline, CDR1 is SGHVS, CDR2 FQNEAQ. CDR3 bases: TGTGCCAGCAGCTTAGTTGACAGGGTTAATTCACCCCTCCACTTT. Protein: CASSLVDRVNSPLHF.

This clonotype showed up many times. This chain joins TRBV5-8 and TRBJ2-7, with D uncertain. Germline values: CDR1 SGHTS, CDR2 YDEGEE. This CDR3 contains 17 residues. Deletions cut 2 bases from V and 0 bases from J, with 18 bases between. CDR3 nucleotides: TGTGCCAGCAGCTTCACACCAGTGGTTTCCTTCTCCTACGAGCAGTACTTC. Protein sequence: CASSFTPVVSFSYEQYF.

In regard to this clonotype: Since a much larger clone is just one base distant, this may be a read error. The chain is built from TRBV30 and TRBJ2-2; possibly TRBD1 for D (6 bases). This CDR3 is built from 15 residues. From germline, CDR1 is GTSNPN and CDR2 SVGIG (reference sequence). CDR3 region: CAWSVIQGPTGELYF. DNA of the CDR3: TGTGCCTGGAGTGTAATTCAGGGGCCCACCGGGGAGCTGTATTTT. The variable domain in full, with the rest retrieved from reference TRBV30 and TRBJ2-2, is SQTIHQWPATLVQPVGSPLSLECTVEGTSNPNLYWYRQAAGRGLQLLFYSVGIGQISSEVPQNLSASRPQDRQFILSSKKLLLSDSGFYLCAWSVIQGPTGELYFGEGSRLTVL.

This clonotype was observed at least ten times. V usage is TRBV6-5 and J usage is TRBJ1-2; 7 bases align to TRBD1. The V and J ends lost 6 bases and 5 bases, in that order; junction bases with no gene match: 9. The CDR3 is 14 amino acids. Germline V CDR1 and CDR2: MNHEY, SVGAGI. CDR3 amino acids: CASRGAGTAYGYTF. DNA for the CDR3: TGTGCCAGCAGGGGAGCCGGGACAGCATATGGCTACACCTTC.

This clonotype was seen repeatedly, ten times or more. This rearrangement joins TRBV15 to TRBJ1-2; D unclear. The CDR3 is 17 residues long. Trimming removed 5 bases at V and 4 bases at J, with 23 bases between. The germline V gene encodes CDR1 LNHNV and CDR2 YYDKDF (reference sequence). CDR3 sequence: CATSRFRRCGKTYGYTF. The CDR3 coding sequence is TGTGCCACCAGCCGTTTTAGAAGGTGTGGAAAGACCTATGGCTACACCTTC.

The chain combines TRBV5-1 with TRBJ1-1; D remains unclear. Trimming took off 3 bases at V and 1 base at J, with 10 bases between the two ends. Germline assignment: CDR1 SGHRS and CDR2 YFSETQ. CDR3 length equals 14 residues. The CDR3 loop reads CASSSGSGNTEAFF. The DNA of the CDR3 is TGCGCCAGCAGCTCGGGCTCGGGGAACACTGAAGCTTTCTTT.

This clonotype has at least ten counts. This sequence joins TRBV28 and TRBJ2-2; D not resolved. V lost 7 bases and J lost 0, with 15 bases in between. CDR1 and CDR2 (germline): MDHEN, SYDVKM. The CDR3 has 16 residues. The CDR3, as DNA: TGTGCCAGCACCACCGGAGCTGAAACGAACACCGGGGAGCTGTTTTTT. The encoded protein is CASTTGAETNTGELFF.

Concerning this clonotype itself: A read error is possible here, since a much larger clone lies one base away. This sequence joins TRBV10-1 and TRBJ1-2; D is unresolved. CDR3 length: 15 amino acids. CDR1 is WNHNN, CDR2 SYGVQD, per germline (reference sequence). The CDR3 DNA follows: TGCGCCAGCAGTGAGGTCTCGGAAGGGATTGGTGGCCACACCTTC. Translating it yields CASSEVSEGIGGHTF.

Concerning this clonotype: A much larger clonotype is one base distant, so this may be a read error. J is TRBJ1-2 and V is TRBV11-2; D remains unclear. CDR1 is SGHAT and CDR2 is FQNNGV in the germline V gene. The CDR3 has 17 residues. V lost 5 bases and J lost 6, with 25 bases in between. The CDR3 nucleotides read TGTGCCAGCAGCATGGAGATAACAAGCAGAAAGACCCATGGCTACACCTTC. Translation gives CASSMEITSRKTHGYTF.

The table lists this clonotype with many counts. The V and J genes are TRBV7-8 and TRBJ1-2; no definite D call. Germline-derived CDR1 and CDR2 are SGHVS and FQNEAQ. V lost 5 bases, J lost 4 bases, and 23 bases lay in between. The CDR3 runs to 17 residues. Written as DNA, the CDR3 is TGTGCCAGCAGCGGTGCACTGTTTACCCGAAAGACCTATGGCTACACCTTC. Protein: CASSGALFTRKTYGYTF.

This clonotype has only one observation. Just one base apart from a much larger clone, this may be a read error. Here the CDR3 omits its conserved ending phenylalanine or tryptophan, so a read error is the likely source. The chain employs TRBV7-2 and TRBJ1-2, with D possibly TRBD1 on 5 matching bases. The CDR3 contains 16 residues. Trimming took off 0 bases at V and 4 bases at J, with 15 bases between the two ends. Germline V gene data show CDR1 as SGHTA and CDR2 as FQGNSA. Here the CDR3 DNA reads TGTGCCAGCAGCTTAGCGCCGGGGGGGGTTTTCTATGGCTACACCCTC. It yields the protein CASSLAPGGVFYGYTL.

This clonotype has ten or more counts. V is TRBV7-4 and J is TRBJ1-2; D is ambiguous. Per germline, CDR1 SGHVT and CDR2 SQSDAQ. The germline V and J ends were trimmed by 5 bases and 4 bases, with 23 bases remaining between them. The CDR3 spans 17 residues. The chain's CDR3 is CASSQPASARKTYGYTF. The DNA of the CDR3 is TGTGCCAGCAGCCAACCTGCTTCAGCTCGAAAGACCTATGGCTACACCTTC.

This clonotype was found many times. The CDR3 here is CASSLTTGENTIYF. The CDR3 nucleotides read TGCGCCAGCAGCTTGACGACAGGGGAAAACACCATATATTTT. This rearrangement joins TRBV5-1 to TRBJ1-3; TRBD1 matches 8 bases. Germline loops: CDR1 SGHRS, CDR2 YFSETQ. The CDR3 has 14 amino acids. V was pared by 1 base and J by 6 bases, with 3 bases of the junction left unmatched.

The chain recombines TRBV7-9 with TRBJ1-2; D gene uncertain. CDR1 is SEHNR and CDR2 is FQNEAQ in the germline V gene (reference sequence). The CDR3 totals 17 residues. V dropped 5 bases and J dropped 4 bases, with 23 bases sitting between them. Written as DNA, the CDR3 is TGTGCCAGCAGCGTGTTCCCGTGCCATGGAAATACCTATGGCTACACCTTC. Translating it yields CASSVFPCHGNTYGYTF.

This clonotype was counted ten times or more. V gene TRBV6-9 combines with J gene TRBJ1-2, with unresolved D. Trimming removed 5 bases at V and 4 bases at J, with 23 bases between. CDR1 MNHGY and CDR2 SVAAGI come from the germline V gene. The CDR3 totals 17 residues. For the CDR3, the DNA is TGTGCCAGCAGTATTAATATGCCTTACGGAAAGACCTATGGCTACACCTTC. It translates to CASSINMPYGKTYGYTF.

The chain uses TRBV20-1 and TRBJ1-1, with no clear D. V was shortened by 5 bases and J by 1 base, with 14 bases between the two germline ends. The germline V gene encodes CDR1 DFQATT and CDR2 SNEGSKA (reference sequence). The CDR3 is 14 amino acids. The CDR3 DNA follows: TGCAGTGCTGGAGTTTCCCGCGGGAACACTGAAGCTTTCTTT. It codes for CSAGVSRGNTEAFF.

This clonotype was counted many times. V gene TRBV7-9 combines with J gene TRBJ1-4; 8 bases are shared with TRBD1. CDR1 is SEHNR and CDR2 is FQNEAQ in the germline V gene (reference sequence). Trimming cost V 2 bases and J 5 bases; bases outside gene matches: 4. This CDR3 has 15 residues. The CDR3 bases are TGTGCCAGCAGCTTAACAGGACAGGGAAATGAAAAACTGTTTTTT. It is translated as CASSLTGQGNEKLFF.